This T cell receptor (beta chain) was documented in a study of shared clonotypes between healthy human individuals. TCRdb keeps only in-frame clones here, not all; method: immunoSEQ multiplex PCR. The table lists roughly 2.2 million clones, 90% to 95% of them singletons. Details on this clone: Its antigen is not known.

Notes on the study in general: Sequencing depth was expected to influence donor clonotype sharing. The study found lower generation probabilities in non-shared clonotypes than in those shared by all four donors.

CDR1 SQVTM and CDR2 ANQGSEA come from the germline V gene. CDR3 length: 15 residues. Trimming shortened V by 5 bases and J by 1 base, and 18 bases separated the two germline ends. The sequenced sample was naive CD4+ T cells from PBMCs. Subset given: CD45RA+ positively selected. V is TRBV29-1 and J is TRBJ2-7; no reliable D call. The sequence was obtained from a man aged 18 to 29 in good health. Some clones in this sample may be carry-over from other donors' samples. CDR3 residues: CSVLWRLRSSYEQYF. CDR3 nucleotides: TGCAGCGTTTTATGGAGACTCAGGTCTTCCTACGAGCAGTACTTC.